This T cell receptor beta chain was retrieved from a study of cytomegalovirus exposure and HLA in healthy donors. In the PCR, 60 Vbeta and 13 Jbeta primers were used. Using immunoSEQ multiplex PCR, the repertoire was profiled, and TCRdb retains in-frame clones only, with some absent. The sample carries over 130,000 clones, roughly 79% recorded once. This clone was detected a few times. This CDR3 contains 16 residues. In germline, CDR1 is SEHNR, CDR2 FQNEAQ (reference sequence). With 5 bases clipped from V and 1 base from J, the junction kept 6 bases outside the gene matches. The source material was PBMCs. The sequence was collected from a young man in good health and CMV-seropositive. This chain uses TRBV7-9 with TRBJ2-3; 10 bases are shared with TRBD1. CDR3 loop: CASSTRQGAGTDTQYF. In DNA, the CDR3 is TGTGCCAGCAGCACAAGACAGGGGGCCGGCACAGATACGCAGTATTTT.